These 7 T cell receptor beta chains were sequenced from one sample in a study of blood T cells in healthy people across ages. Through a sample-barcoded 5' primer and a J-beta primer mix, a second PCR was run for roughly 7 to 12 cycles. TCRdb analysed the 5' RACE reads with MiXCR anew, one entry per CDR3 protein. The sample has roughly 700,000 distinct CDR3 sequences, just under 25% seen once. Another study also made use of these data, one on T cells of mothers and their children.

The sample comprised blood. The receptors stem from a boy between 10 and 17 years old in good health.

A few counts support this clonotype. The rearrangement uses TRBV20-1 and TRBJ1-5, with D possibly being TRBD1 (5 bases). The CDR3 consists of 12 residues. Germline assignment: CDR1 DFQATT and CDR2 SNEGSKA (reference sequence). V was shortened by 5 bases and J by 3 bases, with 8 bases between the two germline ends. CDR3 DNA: TGCAGTGCTCGACAGCCCAATCAGCCCCAGCATTTT. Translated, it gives CSARQPNQPQHF.

CDR3 DNA: TGTGCCAGCAGCTCGAGGGGACAGGGGAAAAACATTCAGTACTTC. Amino acids: CASSSRGQGKNIQYF. This sequence joins TRBV5-6 and TRBJ2-4; 10 positions agree with TRBD1. This CDR3 contains 15 residues. The germline gives CDR1 SGHDT, CDR2 YYEEEE. With 3 bases clipped from V and 4 bases from J, the junction kept 4 bases outside the gene matches. Based on the CDR3 plus reference TRBV5-6 and TRBJ2-4, the full variable domain is DAGVTQSPTHLIKTRGQQVTLRCSPKSGHDTVSWYQQALGQGPQFIFQYYEEEERQRGNFPDRFSGHQFPNYSSELNVNALLLGDSALYLCASSSRGQGKNIQYFGAGTRLSVL.

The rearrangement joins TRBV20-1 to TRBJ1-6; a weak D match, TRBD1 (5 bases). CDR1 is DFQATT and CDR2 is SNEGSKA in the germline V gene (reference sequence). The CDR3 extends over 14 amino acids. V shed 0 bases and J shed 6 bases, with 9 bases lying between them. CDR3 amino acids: CSARDPGANSPLHF. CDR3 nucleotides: TGCAGTGCTAGAGATCCCGGGGCTAATTCACCCCTCCACTTT.

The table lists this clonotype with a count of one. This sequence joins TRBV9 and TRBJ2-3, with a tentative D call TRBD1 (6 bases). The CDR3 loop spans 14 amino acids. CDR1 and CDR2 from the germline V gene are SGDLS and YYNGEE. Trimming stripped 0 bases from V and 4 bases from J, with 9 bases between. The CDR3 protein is CASSVEGGPDTQYF. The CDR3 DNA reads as TGTGCCAGCAGCGTAGAAGGGGGACCAGATACGCAGTATTTT.

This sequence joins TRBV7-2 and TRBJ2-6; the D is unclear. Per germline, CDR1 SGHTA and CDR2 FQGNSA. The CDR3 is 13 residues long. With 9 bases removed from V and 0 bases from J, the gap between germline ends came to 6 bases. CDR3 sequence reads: CARRPSGANVLTF. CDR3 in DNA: TGTGCCAGGAGACCCTCTGGGGCCAACGTCCTGACTTTC.

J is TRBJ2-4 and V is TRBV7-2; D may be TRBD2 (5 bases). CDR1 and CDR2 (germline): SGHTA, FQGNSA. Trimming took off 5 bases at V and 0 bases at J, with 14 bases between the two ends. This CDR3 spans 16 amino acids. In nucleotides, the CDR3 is TGTGCCAGCAGCAACAGCGGATCTCTAGCCAAAAACATTCAGTACTTC. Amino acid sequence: CASSNSGSLAKNIQYF.

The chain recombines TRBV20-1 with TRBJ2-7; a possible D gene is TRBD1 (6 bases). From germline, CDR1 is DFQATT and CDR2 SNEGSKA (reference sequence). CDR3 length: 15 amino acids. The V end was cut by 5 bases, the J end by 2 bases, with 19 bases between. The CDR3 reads CSALNPLRGTYEQYF. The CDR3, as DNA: TGCAGTGCTCTCAATCCACTAAGGGGGACCTACGAGCAGTACTTC.